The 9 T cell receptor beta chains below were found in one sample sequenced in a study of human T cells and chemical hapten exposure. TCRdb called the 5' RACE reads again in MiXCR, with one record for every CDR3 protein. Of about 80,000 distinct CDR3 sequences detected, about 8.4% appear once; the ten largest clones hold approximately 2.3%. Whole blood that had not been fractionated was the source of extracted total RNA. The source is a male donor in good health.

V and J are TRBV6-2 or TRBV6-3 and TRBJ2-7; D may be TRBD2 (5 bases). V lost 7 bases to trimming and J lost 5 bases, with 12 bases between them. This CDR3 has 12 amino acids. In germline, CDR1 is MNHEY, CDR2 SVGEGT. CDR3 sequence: CASNGDLDEQYF. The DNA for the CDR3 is TGTGCCAGCAACGGGGATCTCGACGAGCAGTACTTC.

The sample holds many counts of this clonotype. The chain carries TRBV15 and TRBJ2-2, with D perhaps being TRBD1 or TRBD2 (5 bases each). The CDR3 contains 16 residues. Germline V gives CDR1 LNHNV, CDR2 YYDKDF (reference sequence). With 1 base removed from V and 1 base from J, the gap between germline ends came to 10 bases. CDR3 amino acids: CATSRAGTGNTGELFF. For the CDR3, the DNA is TGTGCCACCAGCAGAGCGGGGACGGGGAACACCGGGGAGCTGTTTTTT.

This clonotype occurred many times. The CDR3 here is CAISRYPGQGGADTQYF. CDR3 coding DNA: TGTGCCATCAGTCGATATCCGGGACAGGGGGGCGCAGATACGCAGTATTTT. The chain combines TRBV10-3 with TRBJ2-3, with TRBD1 identical over 11 bases. The J segment lost 4 bases and the V segment lost 5 bases, leaving 11 bases of the junction unmatched. Germline assignment: CDR1 ENHRY and CDR2 SYGVKD. The CDR3 extends over 17 amino acids.

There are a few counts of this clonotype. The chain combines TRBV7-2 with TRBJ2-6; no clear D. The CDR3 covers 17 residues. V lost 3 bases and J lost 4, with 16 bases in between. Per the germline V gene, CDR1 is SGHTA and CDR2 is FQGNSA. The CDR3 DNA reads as TGTGCCAGCAGCTTGGGCGTAACCGCGGCCGGGGCCAACGTCCTGACTTTC. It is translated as CASSLGVTAAGANVLTF.

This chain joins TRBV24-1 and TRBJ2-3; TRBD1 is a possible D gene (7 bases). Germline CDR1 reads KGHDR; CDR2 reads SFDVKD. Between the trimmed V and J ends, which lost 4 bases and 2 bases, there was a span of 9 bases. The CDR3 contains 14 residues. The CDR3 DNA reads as TGTGCCACCAGTGACAGGGGGGCCACAGATACGCAGTATTTT. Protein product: CATSDRGATDTQYF.

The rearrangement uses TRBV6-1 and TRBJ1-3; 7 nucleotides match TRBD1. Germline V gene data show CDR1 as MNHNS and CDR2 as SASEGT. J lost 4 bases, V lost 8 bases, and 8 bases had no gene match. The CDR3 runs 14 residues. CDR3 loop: CASWQGVSGNTIYF. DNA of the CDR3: TGTGCCAGCTGGCAGGGGGTGTCAGGAAACACCATATATTTT.

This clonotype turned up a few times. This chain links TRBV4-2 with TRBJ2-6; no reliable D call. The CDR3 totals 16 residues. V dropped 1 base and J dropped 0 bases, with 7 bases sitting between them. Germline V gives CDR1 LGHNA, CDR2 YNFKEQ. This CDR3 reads CASSQVGASGANVLTF. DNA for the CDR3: TGTGCCAGCAGCCAAGTCGGCGCCTCTGGGGCCAACGTCCTGACTTTC.

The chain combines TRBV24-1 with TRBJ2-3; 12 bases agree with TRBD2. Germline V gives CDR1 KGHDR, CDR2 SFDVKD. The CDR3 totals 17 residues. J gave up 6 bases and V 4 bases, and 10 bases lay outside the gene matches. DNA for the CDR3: TGTGCCACCAGTGAGCGGCAGACTAGCGGGAGTACGGATACGCAGTATTTT. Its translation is CATSERQTSGSTDTQYF.

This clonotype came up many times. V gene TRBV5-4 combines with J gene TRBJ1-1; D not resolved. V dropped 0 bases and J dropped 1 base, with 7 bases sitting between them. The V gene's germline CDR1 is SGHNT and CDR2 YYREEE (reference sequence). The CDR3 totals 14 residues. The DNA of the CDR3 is TGTGCCAGCAGCTTGGGGCAGCCGAACACTGAAGCTTTCTTT. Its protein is CASSLGQPNTEAFF. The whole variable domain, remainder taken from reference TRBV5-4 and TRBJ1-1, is ETGVTQSPTHLIKTRGQQVTLRCSSQSGHNTVSWYQQALGQGPQFIFQYYREEENGRGNFPPRFSGLQFPNYSSELNVNALELDDSALYLCASSLGQPNTEAFFGQGTRLTVV.